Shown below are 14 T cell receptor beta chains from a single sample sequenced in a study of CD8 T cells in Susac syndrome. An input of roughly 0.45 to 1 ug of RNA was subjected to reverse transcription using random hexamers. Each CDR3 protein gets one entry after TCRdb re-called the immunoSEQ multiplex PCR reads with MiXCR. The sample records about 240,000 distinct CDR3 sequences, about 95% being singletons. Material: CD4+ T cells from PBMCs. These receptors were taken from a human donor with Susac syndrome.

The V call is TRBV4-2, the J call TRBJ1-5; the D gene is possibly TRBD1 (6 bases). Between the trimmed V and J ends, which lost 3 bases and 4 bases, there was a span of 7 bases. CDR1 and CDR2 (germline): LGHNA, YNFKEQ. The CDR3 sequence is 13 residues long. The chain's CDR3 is CASSHGQNQPQHF. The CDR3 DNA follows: TGTGCCAGCAGCCACGGACAGAATCAGCCCCAGCATTTT.

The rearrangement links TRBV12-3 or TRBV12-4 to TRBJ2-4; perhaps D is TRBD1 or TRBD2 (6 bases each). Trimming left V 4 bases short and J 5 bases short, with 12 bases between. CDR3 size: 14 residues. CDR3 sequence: CASSSWGAQNIQYF. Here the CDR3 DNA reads TGTGCCAGCAGTTCCTGGGGGGCCCAAAACATTCAGTACTTC.

The CDR3 coding sequence is TGTGCCAGCAGCTTTCCCCAGACTAGCGGCGCGGAGGAGCAGTACTTC. It is translated as CASSFPQTSGAEEQYF. The chain combines TRBV9 with TRBJ2-7; 9 positions match TRBD2. V lost 4 bases and J lost 7; bases outside the gene matches: 15. The CDR3 has 16 residues. In germline, CDR1 is SGDLS, CDR2 YYNGEE.

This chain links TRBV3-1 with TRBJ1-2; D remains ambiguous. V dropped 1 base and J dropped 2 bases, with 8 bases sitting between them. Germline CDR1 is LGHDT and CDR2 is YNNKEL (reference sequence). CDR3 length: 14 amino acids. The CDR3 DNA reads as TGTGCCAGCAGCCAAGGGATAAGGAACTATGGCTACACCTTC. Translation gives CASSQGIRNYGYTF. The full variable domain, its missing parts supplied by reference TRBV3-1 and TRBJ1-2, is DTAVSQTPKYLVTQMGNDKSIKCEQNLGHDTMYWYKQDSKKFLKIMFSYNNKELIINETVPNRFSPKSPDKAHLNLHINSLELGDSAVYFCASSQGIRNYGYTFGSGTRLTVV.

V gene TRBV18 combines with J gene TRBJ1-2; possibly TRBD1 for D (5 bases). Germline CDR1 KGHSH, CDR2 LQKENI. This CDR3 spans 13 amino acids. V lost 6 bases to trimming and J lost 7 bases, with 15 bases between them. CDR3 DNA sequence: TGTGCCAGCTCTCGACCAGGACATTCTGGCTACACCTTC. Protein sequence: CASSRPGHSGYTF.

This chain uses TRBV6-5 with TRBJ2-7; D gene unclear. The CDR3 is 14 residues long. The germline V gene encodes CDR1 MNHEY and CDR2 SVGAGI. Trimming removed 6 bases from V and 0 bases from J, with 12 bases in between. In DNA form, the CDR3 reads TGTGCCAGCAGACAGACTGAGAGCTCCTACGAGCAGTACTTC. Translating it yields CASRQTESSYEQYF.

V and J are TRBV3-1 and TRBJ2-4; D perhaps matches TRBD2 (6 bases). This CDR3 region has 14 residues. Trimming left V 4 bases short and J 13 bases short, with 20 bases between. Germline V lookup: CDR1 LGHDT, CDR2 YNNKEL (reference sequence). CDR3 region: CASSPRADAGPQYF. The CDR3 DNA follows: TGTGCCAGCAGCCCCCGGGCGGACGCGGGACCACAGTACTTC.

The CDR3 reads CAIRGTGGNQPQHF. Here the CDR3 DNA reads TGTGCCATCAGGGGGACAGGGGGCAATCAGCCCCAGCATTTT. The genes are TRBV10-3 and TRBJ1-5; 10 bases match TRBD1. The CDR3 extends over 14 amino acids. With 6 bases clipped from V and 2 bases from J, the junction kept 1 base outside the gene matches. Germline CDR1 reads ENHRY; CDR2 reads SYGVKD.

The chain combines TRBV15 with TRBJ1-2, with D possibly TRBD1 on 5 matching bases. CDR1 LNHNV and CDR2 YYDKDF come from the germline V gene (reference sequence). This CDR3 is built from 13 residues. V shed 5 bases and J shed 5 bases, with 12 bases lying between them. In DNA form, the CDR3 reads TGTGCCACCAGCCCGACAGTGGAGTATGGCTACACCTTC. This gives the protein CATSPTVEYGYTF.

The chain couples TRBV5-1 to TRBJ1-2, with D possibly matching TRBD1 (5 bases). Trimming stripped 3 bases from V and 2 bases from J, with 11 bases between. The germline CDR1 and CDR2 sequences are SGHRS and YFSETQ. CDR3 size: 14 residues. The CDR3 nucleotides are TGCGCCAGCAGCTCCCGGGGGACCAACTATGGCTACACCTTC. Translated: CASSSRGTNYGYTF.

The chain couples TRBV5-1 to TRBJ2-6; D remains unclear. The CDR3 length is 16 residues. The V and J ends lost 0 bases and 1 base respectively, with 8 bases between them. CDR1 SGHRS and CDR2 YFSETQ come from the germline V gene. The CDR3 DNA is TGCGCCAGCAGCTTGGGCCCATGGTCTGGGGCCAACGTCCTGACTTTC. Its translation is CASSLGPWSGANVLTF.

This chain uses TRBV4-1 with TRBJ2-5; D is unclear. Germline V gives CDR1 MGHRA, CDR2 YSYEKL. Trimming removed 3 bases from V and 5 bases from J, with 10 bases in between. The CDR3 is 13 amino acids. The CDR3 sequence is CASSHWMLETQYF. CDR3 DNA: TGCGCCAGCAGCCACTGGATGCTGGAGACCCAGTACTTC.

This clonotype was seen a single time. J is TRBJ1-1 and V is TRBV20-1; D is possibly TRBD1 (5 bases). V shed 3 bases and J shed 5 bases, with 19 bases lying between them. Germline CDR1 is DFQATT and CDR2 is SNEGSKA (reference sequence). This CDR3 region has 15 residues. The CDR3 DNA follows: TGCAGTGCTAGTCGTTATCGGGGCGTAGTGACTGAAGCTTTCTTT. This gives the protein CSASRYRGVVTEAFF.

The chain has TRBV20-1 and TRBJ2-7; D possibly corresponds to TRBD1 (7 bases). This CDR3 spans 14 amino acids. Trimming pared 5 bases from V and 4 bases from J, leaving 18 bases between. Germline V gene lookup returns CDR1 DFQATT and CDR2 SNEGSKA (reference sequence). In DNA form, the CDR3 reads TGCAGTGCTCAGTCTGCCCAGGGGGGTTACGAGCAGTACTTC. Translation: CSAQSAQGGYEQYF.